The 11 T cell receptor beta chains listed next were all sequenced from one sample in a study of OX40 agonist ivuxolimab in advanced cancers. Assay: immunoSEQ multiplex PCR; the TCRdb copy retains only in-frame clones and omits some. Among 85,000 to 90,000 clones, 92% were seen once, and the ten largest hold more than 0.95%. The specimen was CD4+ or CD8+ T cells sorted from blood, collected in a trial of the OX40 agonist ivuxolimab. These receptors originate from an adult with an advanced solid tumor such as melanoma, head and neck, liver or kidney cancer.

Comments on this clone: Mismatch with germline at one junction end may stem from a read error. The CDR3 nucleotides are TGTGCTAGCAGCTTAGGGGTCGGACCCCGCGACGAACAGTACTTC. Its protein product is CASSLGVGPRDEQYF. This rearrangement joins TRBV7-7 to TRBJ2-7; perhaps TRBD1 as D (5 bases). CDR1 and CDR2 (germline): SSHAT, FNYEAQ (reference sequence). The CDR3 runs to 15 residues.

The V call is TRBV10-3, the J call TRBJ2-1, with 13 bases identical to TRBD2. Unmatched junction bases numbered 7, after V lost 2 bases and J lost 9 bases. Germline CDR1 is ENHRY and CDR2 is SYGVKD. CDR3 size: 16 residues. The CDR3 DNA follows: TGTGCCATCAGTGAGAGGGCGGGACTAGCGGGGTCTGAGCAGTTCTTC. The encoded protein is CAISERAGLAGSEQFF.

On this clone: An end of the junction differs from the germline gene, which may be a read error. The V and J genes are TRBV2 and TRBJ1-1; a weak D match, TRBD1 (5 bases). This CDR3 is built from 13 residues. Germline values: CDR1 SNHLY, CDR2 FYNNEI. The CDR3 region has the DNA TGCCTTTTTAGTCCGGGGGTGAACACTGAAGCTTTCTTT. This sequence encodes CLFSPGVNTEAFF.

The chain uses TRBV19 and TRBJ2-3; 7 positions agree with TRBD2. Germline lookup yields CDR1 LNHDA and CDR2 SQIVND (reference sequence). The CDR3 covers 18 residues. V was clipped by 3 bases and J by 2 bases; unmatched bases: 14. The DNA for the CDR3 is TGTGCCAGTAGTATTCAAGAATCAGCGGGAAGACACACAGATACGCAGTATTTT. It yields the protein CASSIQESAGRHTDTQYF. The full variable domain, completed using reference TRBV19 and TRBJ2-3, is DGGITQSPKYLFRKEGQNVTLSCEQNLNHDAMYWYRQDPGQGLRLIYYSQIVNDFQKGDIAEGYSVSREKKESFPLTVTSAQKNPTAFYLCASSIQESAGRHTDTQYFGPGTRLTVL.

This sequence joins TRBV5-1 and TRBJ2-1; 13 bases align to TRBD2. CDR1 SGHRS and CDR2 YFSETQ come from the germline V gene. J gave up 5 bases and V 0 bases, and 2 bases lay outside the gene matches. CDR3 length equals 16 residues. The CDR3 region is CASSLGGLAGNNEQFF. CDR3 coding DNA: TGCGCCAGCAGCTTGGGGGGACTAGCGGGAAACAATGAGCAGTTCTTC. Looking up the rest from reference TRBV5-1 and TRBJ2-1 gives the full variable domain: KAGVTQTPRYLIKTRGQQVTLSCSPISGHRSVSWYQQTPGQGLQFLFEYFSETQRNKGNFPGRFSGRQFSNSRSEMNVSTLELGDSALYLCASSLGGLAGNNEQFFGPGTRLTVL.

The rearrangement joins TRBV25-1 to TRBJ2-2; 8 nucleotides align to TRBD1. The CDR3 totals 16 residues. The V gene's germline CDR1 is MGHDK and CDR2 SYGVNS. The V segment lost 1 base and the J segment 7 bases; nucleotides outside the gene matches: 8. CDR3 region: CASSESLTGDVGELFF. DNA of the CDR3: TGTGCCAGCAGTGAATCCTTGACAGGGGACGTCGGGGAGCTGTTTTTT.

There are a few counts of this clone. The CDR3 coding sequence is TGCGCCAGCAGCCCAACCGAGCTAGCGGGAGCCTACGAGCAGTACTTC. It translates to CASSPTELAGAYEQYF. This chain links TRBV4-1 with TRBJ2-7; 10 nucleotides agree with TRBD2. The CDR3 is 16 amino acids. Germline V gene data show CDR1 as MGHRA and CDR2 as YSYEKL. V lost 4 bases to trimming and J lost 2 bases; unmatched junction nucleotides: 8.

J is TRBJ1-6 and V is TRBV6-6; TRBD1 matches 7 bases. The V segment lost 6 bases and the J segment 5 bases; nucleotides outside the gene matches: 4. CDR1 is MNHNY and CDR2 is SVGAGI in the germline V gene (reference sequence). This CDR3 is built from 14 residues. The CDR3 coding sequence is TGTGCCAGCAGCTGGGGACAGAATAATTCACCCCTCCACTTT. It is translated as CASSWGQNNSPLHF.

For the CDR3, the DNA is TGTGCCAGCAGTTACCTCACAGGGGGATACGAGCAGTACTTC. Translating it yields CASSYLTGGYEQYF. The chain links TRBV6-5 to TRBJ2-7; TRBD1 matches 8 bases. The CDR3 runs to 14 residues. CDR1 and CDR2 from the germline V gene are MNHEY and SVGAGI. With V trimmed by 2 bases and J by 4 bases, 4 bases remained unmatched.

The chain links TRBV28 to TRBJ2-1; 8 bases agree with TRBD2. There are 18 residues in the CDR3. The germline V gene encodes CDR1 MDHEN and CDR2 SYDVKM. The V gene end was trimmed by 10 bases and the J gene end by 1 base; junction bases not matched to a gene: 18. This CDR3 is CATQELAETPGSYNEQFF. The CDR3 DNA follows: TGTGCCACCCAAGAACTAGCGGAGACCCCGGGGTCCTACAATGAGCAGTTCTTC.

Concerning this clone itself: An end of the junction does not agree with germline; a read error may underlie this. The chain carries TRBV7-7 and TRBJ2-2; TRBD1 agrees at 8 bases. The germline gives CDR1 SSHAT, CDR2 FNYEAQ (reference sequence). CDR3 length: 13 amino acids. The CDR3 reads CASSGQGTGELFF. In DNA, the CDR3 is TGTGCTAGCAGCGGACAGGGAACCGGGGAGCTGTTTTTT.